This paragraph reports one T cell receptor beta chain. Antigen unknown. CDR1 SGHNT and CDR2 YENEEA come from the germline V gene. This CDR3 region has 13 residues. Trimming shortened V by 3 bases and J by 7 bases, and 12 bases separated the two germline ends. The sample comes from a study of T cell responses to AZD1222 COVID-19 vaccine. Whole-study context: Second-dose timings of about 4 or about 12 weeks were pooled.

Findings and caveats of the study: Donors in the cohort were predominantly white British and more often female, and clonal diversity was possibly underestimated. Rises in breadth and depth of Spike-specific TCRs came after two AZD1222 doses.

The table came from immunoSEQ multiplex PCR; TCRdb's copy has only in-frame clones and leaves some out. The repertoire holds around 160,000 clones, with roughly 90% as singletons. This chain connects TRBV11-3 to TRBJ2-5, with D unclear. The receptor's source is an adult in good health. The material sequenced was peripheral blood, taken on day 0 of AZD1222 vaccination. CDR3 in DNA: TGTGCCAGCAGCTTTGGGCCACCGTGGACCCAGTACTTC. It codes for CASSFGPPWTQYF.